The entry that follows covers one TCR beta chain sequence. Its antigen is unidentified. This record belongs to a study of shared clonotypes between healthy human individuals. Study background: In total, the donors were two women and a few men aged 18 to 49.

Study-level points and caveats: Rarefaction analysis demonstrated incomplete sorted-subset sequencing notwithstanding large depth. Sharing across a handful of donors was seen in about 5% of naive CD4 clonotypes. Larger estimated richness was generally recorded for naive subsets relative to memory subsets.

Germline CDR1 is MDHEN and CDR2 is SYDVKM. Trimming shortened V by 1 base and J by 9 bases, and 13 bases separated the two germline ends. The CDR3 has 14 residues. Clones were sequenced by immunoSEQ multiplex PCR, and TCRdb holds only the in-frame ones, with some missing. This table has around 2,000,000 clones, about 95% appearing once. Naivety among CD8 cells was defined by CD45RO negativity and positive CCR7 selection, thereby excluding terminally differentiated effector memory CD45RA+ cells. This sequence was found in a man in his late teens or twenties in good health. The J gene is TRBJ1-5, the V gene TRBV28; no firm D call. Sequencing used naive CD8+ T cells sorted from blood. CDR3: CASSLSIDTMPQHF. CDR3 sequence (DNA): TGTGCCAGCAGTTTATCGATTGACACTATGCCCCAGCATTTT.